This TCR beta chain came from a study of early T cells in non-severe SARS-CoV-2 infection. The CDR3 extends over 15 amino acids. V was clipped by 3 bases and J by 4 bases, with 12 bases between them. Germline values: CDR1 SEHNR, CDR2 FQNEAQ (reference sequence). This clonotype was recorded many times. TCRdb analysed the 5' RACE reads with MiXCR anew, one entry per CDR3 protein. This sample has about 52,000 distinct CDR3 sequences; 11% occur once, and the top ten carry 13%. The TCR comes from an adult who was a healthcare worker with PCR-confirmed SARS-CoV-2 infection or an uninfected control (not recorded which). V gene TRBV7-9 combines with J gene TRBJ2-2; D is possibly TRBD2 (5 bases). What was sequenced was whole blood. The CDR3 region is CASSLRVVGTGELFF. The CDR3 DNA sequence: TGTGCCAGCAGCTTGAGGGTCGTCGGCACCGGGGAGCTGTTTTTT.